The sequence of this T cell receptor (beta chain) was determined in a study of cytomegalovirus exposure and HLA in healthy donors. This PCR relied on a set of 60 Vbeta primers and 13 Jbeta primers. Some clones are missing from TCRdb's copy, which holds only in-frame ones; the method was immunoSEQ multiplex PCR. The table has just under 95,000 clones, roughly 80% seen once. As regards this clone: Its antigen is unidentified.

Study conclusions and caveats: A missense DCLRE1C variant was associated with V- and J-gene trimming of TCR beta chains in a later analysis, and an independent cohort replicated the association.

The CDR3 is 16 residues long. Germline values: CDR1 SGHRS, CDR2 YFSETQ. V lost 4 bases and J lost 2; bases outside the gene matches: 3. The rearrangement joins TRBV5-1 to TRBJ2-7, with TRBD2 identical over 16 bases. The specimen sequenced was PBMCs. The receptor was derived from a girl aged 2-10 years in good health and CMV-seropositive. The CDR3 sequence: CASSLGTSGRAYEQYF. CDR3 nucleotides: TGCGCCAGCAGCCTCGGGACTAGCGGGAGGGCCTACGAGCAGTACTTC.